The 7 T cell receptor beta chains reported below all come from one sample, sequenced in a study of blood T cells in healthy people across ages. PCR was performed a second time for 7 to 11 cycles using a sample-barcoded 5' primer and a J-beta primer mix. Each CDR3 protein is one row after TCRdb ran MiXCR on the 5' RACE reads. The sample carries some 1.8 million distinct CDR3 sequences, around 42% recorded once. The sequencing sample was made of blood. These receptors came from a human donor in good health.

This sequence joins TRBV28 and TRBJ2-5; tentatively, D is TRBD2 (6 bases). Germline CDR1 MDHEN, CDR2 SYDVKM. The CDR3 loop spans 16 amino acids. V lost 5 bases and J 5 bases, leaving 21 bases between the germline ends. CDR3: CASSLRDWGFRETQYF. The DNA for the CDR3 is TGTGCCAGCAGTCTCCGGGACTGGGGTTTTAGGGAGACCCAGTACTTC. The whole variable domain, filled in from reference TRBV28 and TRBJ2-5, reads DVKVTQSSRYLVKRTGEKVFLECVQDMDHENMFWYRQDPGLGLRLIYFSYDVKMKEKGDIPEGYSVSREKKERFSLILESASTNQTSMYLCASSLRDWGFRETQYFGPGTRLLVL.

This clonotype was observed a handful of times. V gene TRBV20-1 combines with J gene TRBJ1-2; D not resolved. CDR1 DFQATT and CDR2 SNEGSKA come from the germline V gene (reference sequence). The length of the CDR3 is 12 residues. The CDR3 bases are TGCGGGGTTTGGACTCTAAGGGAGGGCTACACCTTC. Protein: CGVWTLREGYTF.

To note about this clonotype: One junction end does not reproduce the germline sequence, and a read error may be involved. The CDR3 nucleotides read TGTGCCAGCAGTCCACAGGGTACCGGCACAGATGCGCAGTATTTT. Translating gives CASSPQGTGTDAQYF. The V call is TRBV12-3 or TRBV12-4, the J call TRBJ2-3; D is possibly TRBD1 (6 bases). The CDR3 length is 15 residues.

Remarks on this clonotype: Mismatch with germline at one junction end may stem from a read error. The DNA of the CDR3 is TGCAGCGTCCCCCCCACCGAGGCCTACAATGAGCGGTTCTTC. It is translated as CSVPPTEAYNERFF. The chain combines TRBV29-1 with TRBJ2-1, with D hard to call. The CDR3 is 14 residues long. Germline V lookup: CDR1 SQVTM, CDR2 ANQGSEA.

This clonotype showed up just a few times. The V gene is TRBV5-5, the J gene TRBJ2-7; D possibly uses TRBD1 or TRBD2 (5 bases each). Deletions cut 4 bases from V and 4 bases from J, with 15 bases between. Germline values: CDR1 SGHKS, CDR2 YYEKEE (reference sequence). The CDR3 runs 14 residues. The CDR3 region is CASSTGPRSYEQYF. For the CDR3, the DNA is TGTGCCAGCAGCACGGGACCACGATCATACGAGCAGTACTTC.

The chain has TRBV7-2 and TRBJ2-7; D is tentatively TRBD1 or TRBD2 (5 bases each). With 1 base removed from V and 3 bases from J, the gap between germline ends came to 13 bases. There are 15 residues in the CDR3. Germline loops: CDR1 SGHTA, CDR2 FQGNSA. The CDR3 region is CASSLGSGRSYEQYF. Written as DNA, the CDR3 is TGTGCCAGCAGCTTAGGGTCGGGACGGAGCTACGAGCAGTACTTC.

The chain uses TRBV20-1 and TRBJ1-4; the match to TRBD1 covers 9 bases. J lost 4 bases, V lost 0 bases, and 6 bases had no gene match. The CDR3 loop spans 16 amino acids. Germline loops: CDR1 DFQATT, CDR2 SNEGSKA (reference sequence). The CDR3 nucleotides are TGCAGTGCTAGAGATGGACAGGGGTCGCGTAATGAAAAACTGTTTTTT. Its translation is CSARDGQGSRNEKLFF.